The T cell receptor beta chain under discussion was sequenced for a study of shared T cell receptors in the human thymus. Clones were sequenced by immunoSEQ multiplex PCR, and TCRdb holds only the in-frame ones, with some missing. Here the sample spans hundreds of thousands of clones, around 87% being singletons. V was cut by 5 bases and J by 4 bases, with 9 bases left in between. The CDR3 contains 12 residues. Germline loops: CDR1 LNHNV, CDR2 YYDKDF (reference sequence). The sample was also linked to a second study, of human thymus T cells. That source notes: The sample donors, healthy Finnish infants, were having corrective surgery for congenital heart defects. Corrective heart surgery yielded resections, and these provided the thymus tissue. Gene usage (both V and J) appeared biased in thymic and blood repertoires.

The sample was thymocytes. The rearrangement links TRBV15 to TRBJ2-7; weak D call: TRBD2 (6 bases). This sequence was found in a boy younger than two with a congenital heart defect. Here the CDR3 reads CATSSGGYEQYF. DNA for the CDR3: TGTGCCACCAGCTCCGGGGGTTACGAGCAGTACTTC.